These 12 T cell receptor beta chains came from one sample sequenced in a study of blood T cell repertoires in COVID-19. Assay: immunoSEQ multiplex PCR; the TCRdb copy retains only in-frame clones and omits some. This table holds a few hundred thousand clones, around 78% found once. Sequences were obtained from peripheral blood. The receptors come from a man aged 55 to 70 who had recovered from COVID-19.

The chain couples TRBV28 to TRBJ2-3; TRBD1 agrees at 11 bases. The CDR3 is made up of 15 amino acids. Per the germline V gene, CDR1 is MDHEN and CDR2 is SYDVKM. V was clipped by 6 bases and J by 4 bases; unmatched bases: 6. The CDR3 reads CASRSWTGGPDTQYF. The CDR3 DNA follows: TGTGCCAGCAGATCATGGACAGGGGGCCCAGATACGCAGTATTTT.

This clone has more than one count but fewer than ten. The V and J genes are TRBV9 and TRBJ2-7; D may be TRBD1 (7 bases). V shed 3 bases and J shed 2 bases, with 15 bases lying between them. The CDR3 is made up of 15 amino acids. The V gene's germline CDR1 is SGDLS and CDR2 YYNGEE. The CDR3, as DNA: TGTGCCAGCAGCGGCGGGACAGTGGACACCTACGAGCAGTACTTC. Protein product: CASSGGTVDTYEQYF.

The chain uses TRBV4-1 and TRBJ2-2; D might be TRBD1 (6 bases). This CDR3 is built from 15 residues. Germline V gene lookup returns CDR1 MGHRA and CDR2 YSYEKL. V was pared by 5 bases and J by 3 bases, with 13 bases between. CDR3 region: CASSTRDTYTGELFF. The CDR3 nucleotides read TGCGCCAGCAGCACTCGGGACACCTACACCGGGGAGCTGTTTTTT.

The rearrangement uses TRBV9 and TRBJ1-1; maybe TRBD1 (5 bases). CDR3 length equals 15 residues. V was shortened by 3 bases and J by 0 bases, with 12 bases between the two germline ends. Germline CDR1 is SGDLS and CDR2 is YYNGEE. As DNA, the CDR3 is TGTGCCAGCAGCGCCAGGGAGGTAATGAACACTGAAGCTTTCTTT. It yields the protein CASSAREVMNTEAFF.

CDR3 region: CASKASLTGTDQETQYF. The CDR3 coding sequence is TGTGCCAGCAAAGCCAGTCTTACAGGGACAGATCAAGAGACCCAGTACTTC. The chain links TRBV7-6 to TRBJ2-5, with 7 bases fitting TRBD1. Germline CDR1 SGHVS, CDR2 FNYEAQ. The CDR3 spans 17 residues. Trimming at V came to 7 bases and at J to 2 bases, leaving 16 bases not matched to a gene.

The chain carries TRBV18 and TRBJ2-5; 8 nucleotides align to TRBD1. V dropped 3 bases and J dropped 7; count of bases not matched to a gene: 4. The CDR3 covers 13 residues. CDR1 and CDR2 (germline): KGHSH, LQKENI. This CDR3 reads CASSPDRGGTQYF. DNA of the CDR3: TGTGCCAGCTCACCTGACAGGGGAGGGACCCAGTACTTC.

The chain is built from TRBV4-1 and TRBJ2-6, with TRBD1 identical over 7 bases. The junction had 18 bases not matched to a gene; V was cut back by 1 base and J by 0 bases. CDR1 MGHRA and CDR2 YSYEKL come from the germline V gene. This CDR3 is 22 amino acids long. CDR3 amino acids: CASSQVGVAKGAIISGANVLTF. The CDR3 DNA reads as TGCGCCAGCAGCCAAGTGGGAGTTGCTAAGGGGGCAATCATCTCTGGGGCCAACGTCCTGACTTTC.

V and J are TRBV6-5 and TRBJ2-1; D is unresolved. The germline V gene has CDR1 MNHEY and CDR2 SVGAGI. The germline V and J ends were trimmed by 0 bases and 10 bases, with 10 bases remaining between them. The CDR3 totals 13 residues. The CDR3 reads CASSYSLVAEQFF. Written as DNA, the CDR3 is TGTGCCAGCAGTTACTCCCTGGTCGCGGAGCAGTTCTTC.

The rearrangement uses TRBV7-3 and TRBJ2-3, with D tentatively TRBD2 (6 bases). Germline assignment: CDR1 SGHTA and CDR2 FQGTGA. V was cut by 5 bases and J by 4 bases, with 7 bases left in between. This CDR3 spans 12 amino acids. CDR3 sequence: CASSPGADTQYF. The CDR3, as DNA: TGTGCCAGCAGCCCGGGGGCAGATACGCAGTATTTT.

The V call is TRBV6-5, the J call TRBJ1-1; D remains unclear. Between the trimmed V and J ends, which lost 9 bases and 7 bases, there was a span of 15 bases. CDR3 length equals 12 residues. The germline V gene encodes CDR1 MNHEY and CDR2 SVGAGI. DNA of the CDR3: TGTGCCAGTGGGTACGGGTCGCTTGAAGCTTTCTTT. It translates to CASGYGSLEAFF.

The chain couples TRBV7-8 to TRBJ1-2, with D tentatively TRBD1 (5 bases). The CDR3 is made up of 17 amino acids. Trimming left V 3 bases short and J 4 bases short, with 21 bases between. Germline V gives CDR1 SGHVS, CDR2 FQNEAQ. In nucleotides, the CDR3 is TGTGCCAGCAGCTTTTCTTCCGGGGGATCGATAGGCTATGGCTACACCTTC. Its protein is CASSFSSGGSIGYGYTF.

This clone turned up a few times. This chain links TRBV9 with TRBJ2-7, with D tentatively TRBD2 (5 bases). CDR1 is SGDLS, CDR2 YYNGEE, per germline. CDR3 size: 13 residues. V was cut by 7 bases and J by 2 bases, with 13 bases left in between. For the CDR3, the DNA is TGTGCCAGCGCGGGTGGCCAGGCCTACGAGCAGTACTTC. Translating gives CASAGGQAYEQYF.